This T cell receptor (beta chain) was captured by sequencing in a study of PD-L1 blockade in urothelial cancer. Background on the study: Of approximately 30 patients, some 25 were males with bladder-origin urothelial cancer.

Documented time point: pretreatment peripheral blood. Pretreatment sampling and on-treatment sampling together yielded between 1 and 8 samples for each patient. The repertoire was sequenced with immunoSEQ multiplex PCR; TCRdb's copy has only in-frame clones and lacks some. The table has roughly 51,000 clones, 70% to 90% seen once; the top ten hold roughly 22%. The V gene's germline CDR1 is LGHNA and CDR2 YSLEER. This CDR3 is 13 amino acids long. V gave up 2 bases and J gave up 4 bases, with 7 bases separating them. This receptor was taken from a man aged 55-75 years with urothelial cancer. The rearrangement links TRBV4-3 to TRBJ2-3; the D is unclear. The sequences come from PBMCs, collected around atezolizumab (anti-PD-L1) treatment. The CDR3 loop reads CASSQRVADTQYF. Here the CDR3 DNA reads TGCGCCAGCAGCCAACGTGTAGCAGATACGCAGTATTTT.